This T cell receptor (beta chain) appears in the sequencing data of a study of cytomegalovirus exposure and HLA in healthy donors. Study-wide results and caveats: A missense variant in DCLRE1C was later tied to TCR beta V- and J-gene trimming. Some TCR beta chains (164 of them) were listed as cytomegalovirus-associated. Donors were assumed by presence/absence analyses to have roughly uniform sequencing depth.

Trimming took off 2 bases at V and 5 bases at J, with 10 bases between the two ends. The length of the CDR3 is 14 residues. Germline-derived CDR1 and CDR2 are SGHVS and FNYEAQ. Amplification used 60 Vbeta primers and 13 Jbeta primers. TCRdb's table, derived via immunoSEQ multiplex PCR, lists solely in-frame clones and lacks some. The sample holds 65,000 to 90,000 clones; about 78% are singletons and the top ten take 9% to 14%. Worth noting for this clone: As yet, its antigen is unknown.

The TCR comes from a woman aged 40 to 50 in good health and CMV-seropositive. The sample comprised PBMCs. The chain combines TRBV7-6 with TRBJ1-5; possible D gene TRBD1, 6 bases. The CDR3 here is CASSLLQGHQPQHF. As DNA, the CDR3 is TGTGCCAGCAGCTTACTTCAGGGGCATCAGCCCCAGCATTTT.